Each of the 32 T cell receptor beta chains below was sequenced from the same sample in a study of blood T cell repertoires in COVID-19. Generated by immunoSEQ multiplex PCR, the TCRdb table keeps only in-frame clones and is missing some. This sample has about 350,000 clones; under 95% occur once, and the top ten carry around 3.5%. Sequenced material: peripheral blood. These receptors were obtained from a woman in her late teens or twenties who had recovered from COVID-19.

This clone has a single count. This rearrangement joins TRBV5-1 to TRBJ1-1; D is unclear. This CDR3 has 15 residues. Deletions cut 4 bases from V and 3 bases from J, with 16 bases between. Germline lookup yields CDR1 SGHRS and CDR2 YFSETQ. The CDR3 nucleotides read TGCGCCAGCAGCCTTGGGGAGGGAGGTTACACTGAAGCTTTCTTT. Protein product: CASSLGEGGYTEAFF.

This clone was detected once. This CDR3 is also generated by other DNA sequences in the sample. The CDR3 loop is CASSVRAGGGTDTQYF. The CDR3 nucleotides read TGTGCCAGCAGCGTAAGGGCGGGAGGGGGCACAGATACGCAGTATTTT. The chain couples TRBV9 to TRBJ2-3, with TRBD2 matching 9 bases. Germline CDR1 and CDR2: SGDLS and YYNGEE. V trimming: 1 base; J trimming: 1 base; junction bases outside the gene matches: 4. The CDR3 loop spans 16 amino acids.

The chain recombines TRBV5-1 with TRBJ2-1; D call uncertain. Trimming stripped 4 bases from V and 0 bases from J, with 11 bases between. Germline lookup yields CDR1 SGHRS and CDR2 YFSETQ. The CDR3 runs to 15 residues. CDR3 sequence reads: CASSTTGVSYNEQFF. The CDR3 DNA follows: TGCGCCAGCAGCACGACTGGTGTCTCCTACAATGAGCAGTTCTTC.

The DNA for the CDR3 is TGTGCCAGCAGCACCCAGACAGAAACCACAGATACGCAGTATTTT. Protein product: CASSTQTETTDTQYF. V gene TRBV9 combines with J gene TRBJ2-3; D perhaps matches TRBD1 (5 bases). The CDR3 runs to 15 residues. CDR1 and CDR2 from the germline V gene are SGDLS and YYNGEE. The V end lost 4 bases, the J end lost 2 bases, and 14 bases lay between the germline ends. Full variable domain (outside the CDR3, taken from reference TRBV9 and TRBJ2-3): DSGVTQTPKHLITATGQRVTLRCSPRSGDLSVYWYQQSLDQGLQFLIQYYNGEERAKGNILERFSAQQFPDLHSELNLSSLELGDSALYFCASSTQTETTDTQYFGPGTRLTVL.

This chain joins TRBV6-6 and TRBJ2-3, with TRBD2 matching 10 bases. Germline V gene data show CDR1 as MNHNY and CDR2 as SVGAGI (reference sequence). J was trimmed by 5 bases and V by 5 bases; bases with no gene match: 19. This CDR3 has 19 residues. The CDR3 nucleotides read TGTGCCAGCAGTCGAGGGTCAGAGCGGGAGGGCCTCGGCGGAGATACGCAGTATTTT. Protein sequence: CASSRGSEREGLGGDTQYF.

The V gene is TRBV12-5, the J gene TRBJ1-2; D gene unclear. Germline loops: CDR1 LGHNT, CDR2 FRNRAP. Trimming removed 7 bases at V and 1 base at J, with 16 bases between. The CDR3 is 15 amino acids. The CDR3 DNA is TGTGCTAGTGCCCTAGACCGATCCAGTAACTATGGCTACACCTTC. Its translation: CASALDRSSNYGYTF. Drawing the rest from reference TRBV12-5 and TRBJ1-2, the complete variable domain is DARVTQTPRHKVTEMGQEVTMRCQPILGHNTVFWYRQTMMQGLELLAYFRNRAPLDDSGMPKDRFSAEMPDATLATLKIQPSEPRDSAVYFCASALDRSSNYGYTFGSGTRLTVV.

The J gene is TRBJ2-3, the V gene TRBV7-9; perhaps TRBD2 as D (6 bases). This CDR3 is 16 amino acids long. Trimming took 1 base from V and 5 from J, leaving 16 bases between them. Germline V gene data show CDR1 as SEHNR and CDR2 as FQNEAQ (reference sequence). CDR3 protein: CASSLVGREHVDTQYF. CDR3 nucleotides: TGTGCCAGCAGCTTAGTGGGACGGGAGCATGTAGATACGCAGTATTTT.

The chain combines TRBV3-1 (or the pseudogene TRBV3-2) with TRBJ2-2; a possible D gene is TRBD1 (6 bases). Trimming cost V 4 bases and J 2 bases, with 14 bases left between them. The CDR3 consists of 16 residues. CDR1 and CDR2 (germline): LGHDT, YNNKEL (reference sequence). The CDR3 DNA sequence: TGTGCCAGCAGCCGAGCACTAGGGGGAAACACCGGGGAGCTGTTTTTT. This encodes CASSRALGGNTGELFF.

The gene calls are TRBV7-9 and TRBJ2-1, with D tentatively TRBD1 (6 bases). Germline V CDR1 and CDR2: SEHNR, FQNEAQ (reference sequence). V lost 4 bases and J lost 5, with 12 bases in between. The CDR3 totals 14 residues. CDR3 DNA: TGTGCCAGCAGCTCCAGGGGAACCAACAATGAGCAGTTCTTC. Translation gives CASSSRGTNNEQFF.

This clone was picked up one time. The chain carries TRBV6-5 and TRBJ2-5; 7 positions match TRBD2. CDR3 size: 14 residues. The V gene's germline CDR1 is MNHEY and CDR2 SVGAGI. V was clipped by 7 bases and J by 7 bases; unmatched bases: 12. CDR3 protein: CASKPGDYLRTQYF. Written as DNA, the CDR3 is TGTGCCAGCAAACCTGGGGACTACCTACGGACCCAGTACTTC.

The chain combines TRBV6-2 or TRBV6-3 with TRBJ2-2, with 7 bases fitting TRBD2. Trimming removed 5 bases from V and 7 bases from J; junction bases left unmatched: 16. Germline lookup yields CDR1 MNHEY and CDR2 SVGEGT. The CDR3 is made up of 17 amino acids. The CDR3: CASSPHRRENVGGELFF. In DNA, the CDR3 is TGTGCCAGCAGTCCCCACAGGCGGGAGAACGTTGGCGGGGAGCTGTTTTTT.

This clone occurred once. J is TRBJ2-2 and V is TRBV7-2; D might be TRBD1 (6 bases). CDR3 length: 14 residues. Trimming took 4 bases from V and 2 from J, leaving 8 bases between them. Germline CDR1 and CDR2: SGHTA and FQGNSA. CDR3 sequence reads: CASSSQGNTGELFF. In DNA, the CDR3 is TGTGCCAGCAGCTCACAGGGTAACACCGGGGAGCTGTTTTTT.

This rearrangement joins TRBV4-3 to TRBJ1-6, with a tentative D call TRBD1 (5 bases). From germline, CDR1 is LGHNA and CDR2 YSLEER. The CDR3 spans 14 residues. V was trimmed by 2 bases and J by 9 bases, leaving 11 bases between them. CDR3 bases: TGCGCCAGCAGCCAATCGGCGGGGCCTTCACCCCTCCACTTT. This sequence encodes CASSQSAGPSPLHF.

V is TRBV7-2 and J is TRBJ2-3; 7 bases line up with TRBD2. The CDR3 totals 16 residues. In germline, CDR1 is SGHTA, CDR2 FQGNSA. Trimming took 3 bases from V and 1 from J; bases not matched to a gene: 7. The CDR3 sequence is CASSLRWAGGTDTQYF. DNA for the CDR3: TGTGCCAGCAGCTTGAGGTGGGCGGGGGGCACAGATACGCAGTATTTT.

This chain links TRBV15 with TRBJ1-2; D unclear. V lost 5 bases and J lost 9, with 16 bases in between. Germline V gene lookup returns CDR1 LNHNV and CDR2 YYDKDF (reference sequence). The CDR3 extends over 13 amino acids. The CDR3 DNA reads as TGTGCCACCAGCGTAGATACCCTTAATAGCTACACCTTC. Protein sequence: CATSVDTLNSYTF.

The rearrangement uses TRBV27 and TRBJ2-1; the D gene is possibly TRBD2 (5 bases). Deletions cut 5 bases from V and 8 bases from J, with 25 bases between. CDR1 and CDR2 (germline): MNHEY, SMNVEV (reference sequence). The CDR3 contains 17 residues. The CDR3 reads CASSPPFEGVAPYEQFF. CDR3 nucleotide sequence: TGTGCCAGCAGTCCCCCTTTTGAGGGAGTGGCCCCATATGAGCAGTTCTTC.

This chain connects TRBV7-8 to TRBJ2-7; 7 bases match TRBD2. This CDR3 comprises 13 residues. The germline V gene encodes CDR1 SGHVS and CDR2 FQNEAQ. The V and J ends lost 3 bases and 6 bases, in that order; junction bases with no gene match: 5. This chain's CDR3 is CASSFAGAPEQYV. In DNA, the CDR3 is TGTGCCAGCAGCTTTGCGGGAGCCCCCGAGCAGTACGTC.

Here the CDR3 reads CASSLAANRGTNTIYF. The CDR3 coding sequence is TGTGCCAGCAGCTTAGCTGCTAACAGGGGCACAAACACCATATATTTT. The V gene is TRBV13, the J gene TRBJ1-3, with 7 nucleotides matching TRBD1. The CDR3 sequence is 16 residues long. J lost 6 bases, V lost 1 base, and 9 bases had no gene match. The germline gives CDR1 PRHDT, CDR2 FYEKMQ (reference sequence).

The chain employs TRBV11-2 and TRBJ2-1; 11 nucleotides agree with TRBD2. The CDR3 is made up of 18 amino acids. V was pared by 9 bases and J by 6 bases, with 19 bases of the junction left unmatched. Looked up from germline, CDR1 is SGHAT and CDR2 is FQNNGV. The CDR3 sequence: CASFSGTSGTLASNEQFF. The CDR3 DNA reads TGTGCCAGTTTCTCGGGGACTAGCGGTACCCTTGCCTCCAATGAGCAGTTCTTC. Full variable domain (remainder filled in from reference TRBV11-2 and TRBJ2-1): EAGVAQSPRYKIIEKRQSVAFWCNPISGHATLYWYQQILGQGPKLLIQFQNNGVVDDSQLPKDRFSAERLKGVDSTLKIQPAKLEDSAVYLCASFSGTSGTLASNEQFFGPGTRLTVL.

This chain uses TRBV19 with TRBJ1-5; possible D gene TRBD1, 5 bases. The germline V gene has CDR1 LNHDA and CDR2 SQIVND (reference sequence). The length of the CDR3 is 15 residues. Trimming pared 10 bases from V and 0 bases from J, leaving 16 bases between. The DNA of the CDR3 is TGTGCCAACGCCAGGGCTCCGTATAGCAATCAGCCCCAGCATTTT. Translating it yields CANARAPYSNQPQHF.

The chain is built from TRBV2 and TRBJ2-1, with TRBD2 matching over 7 bases. This CDR3 is 16 amino acids long. Germline lookup yields CDR1 SNHLY and CDR2 FYNNEI. J was trimmed by 0 bases and V by 2 bases; bases with no gene match: 4. The CDR3 region has the DNA TGTGCCAGCAGTGAATCGGGGAGGGGCTCCTACAATGAGCAGTTCTTC. Its protein is CASSESGRGSYNEQFF.

The chain recombines TRBV2 with TRBJ1-1; D is possibly TRBD1 (5 bases). Per germline, CDR1 SNHLY and CDR2 FYNNEI. V was shortened by 7 bases and J by 6 bases, with 15 bases between the two germline ends. CDR3 length: 13 residues. The CDR3 spells CASMVRGWAEAFF. The CDR3 nucleotides are TGTGCCAGCATGGTCCGGGGGTGGGCTGAAGCTTTCTTT.

The chain recombines TRBV6-5 with TRBJ1-2; no clear D. The CDR3 has 16 amino acids. Germline lookup yields CDR1 MNHEY and CDR2 SVGAGI. V lost 1 base and J 8 bases, leaving 20 bases between the germline ends. The CDR3 DNA sequence: TGTGCCAGCAGTTACTTTTTGGTTGGAGATCGACGGGGCTACACCTTC. Its protein is CASSYFLVGDRRGYTF.

The chain employs TRBV11-2 and TRBJ2-7, with a tentative D call TRBD2 (5 bases). This CDR3 has 15 amino acids. The V gene lost 3 bases and the J gene lost 3 bases, with 15 bases spanning the gap. CDR1 and CDR2 from the germline V gene are SGHAT and FQNNGV. CDR3 loop: CASSFRRTAFYEQYV. The CDR3 region has the DNA TGTGCCAGCAGCTTCCGTCGGACTGCCTTCTACGAGCAGTACGTC.

The chain employs TRBV5-6 and TRBJ1-2, with D perhaps matching TRBD1 (6 bases). Germline values: CDR1 SGHDT, CDR2 YYEEEE. CDR3 length equals 16 residues. Trimming removed 3 bases from V and 10 bases from J, with 25 bases in between. The CDR3 DNA reads as TGTGCCAGCAGCTCGGTTTCAGGTAACGACAGGTACCACTACACCTTC. Translated, it gives CASSSVSGNDRYHYTF.

The DNA for the CDR3 is TGTGCCAGCAGCGCGACCCTTCTTCTAGCGGGCACCAGGGATACGCAGTATTTT. Amino acid sequence: CASSATLLLAGTRDTQYF. V is TRBV5-6 and J is TRBJ2-3; 8 bases agree with TRBD2. V trimming: 4 bases; J trimming: 6 bases; junction bases outside the gene matches: 19. Germline V gene data show CDR1 as SGHDT and CDR2 as YYEEEE. The CDR3 totals 18 residues.

The chain couples TRBV5-1 to TRBJ1-5; no clear D. The germline gives CDR1 SGHRS, CDR2 YFSETQ. V was clipped by 0 bases and J by 4 bases, with 11 bases between them. The CDR3 covers 15 residues. In DNA, the CDR3 is TGCGCCAGCAGCTTGGGGATCGGGAGTAATCAGCCCCAGCATTTT. Protein: CASSLGIGSNQPQHF.

The chain combines TRBV6-2 or TRBV6-3 with TRBJ2-6; 10 bases are a match to TRBD1. Germline values: CDR1 MNHEY, CDR2 SVGEGT. The CDR3 spans 18 residues. Trimming removed 2 bases from V and 1 base from J; junction bases left unmatched: 5. CDR3 in amino acids: CASSYETGQGSGANVLTF. The DNA for the CDR3 is TGTGCCAGCAGTTACGAAACGGGACAGGGGTCTGGGGCCAACGTCCTGACTTTC.

This clone was seen only once. The chain links TRBV10-2 to TRBJ1-5; D uncertain. With 1 base removed from V and 6 bases from J, the gap between germline ends came to 4 bases. This CDR3 spans 12 amino acids. Germline V gives CDR1 WSHSY, CDR2 SAAADI. This chain's CDR3 is CASSEFRQPQHF. The CDR3 DNA sequence: TGCGCCAGCAGTGAGTTCCGTCAGCCCCAGCATTTT.

This chain links TRBV5-6 with TRBJ1-1; D ambiguous. V lost 2 bases to trimming and J lost 0 bases, with 14 bases between them. This CDR3 comprises 16 residues. Germline loops: CDR1 SGHDT, CDR2 YYEEEE. CDR3 region: CASSLYGPQVNTEAFF. The DNA for the CDR3 is TGTGCCAGCAGCTTATACGGCCCCCAGGTGAACACTGAAGCTTTCTTT.

CDR3 region: CASRSQLTGELFF. The CDR3 coding sequence is TGTGCCAGTCGGTCCCAACTCACCGGGGAGCTGTTTTTT. The genes are TRBV19 and TRBJ2-2; D unresolved. The CDR3 has 13 residues. The V gene lost 8 bases and the J gene lost 4 bases, with 11 bases spanning the gap. Per the germline V gene, CDR1 is LNHDA and CDR2 is SQIVND (reference sequence).

This chain uses TRBV6-2 or TRBV6-3 with TRBJ1-5; D is uncertain. The CDR3 spans 15 residues. The V end lost 2 bases, the J end lost 6 bases, and 14 bases lay between the germline ends. CDR1 and CDR2 (germline): MNHEY, SVGEGT. Written as DNA, the CDR3 is TGTGCCAGCAGTTACCACCTGCCGCGGGGTCAGCCCCAGCATTTT. Translated: CASSYHLPRGQPQHF.